The 26 T cell receptor beta chains below were found in one sample sequenced in a study of metastatic and nonmetastatic thyroid tumors. No patient had received any treatment before thyroid surgery. TCRdb re-called the PCR reads with MiXCR. The data contain roughly 3,800 clones, roughly 35% of them singletons. Sequencing was done on a sample of tumor tissue. The source of these receptors is a male donor with papillary thyroid cancer or a benign thyroid nodule (not recorded which). Some clones in this sample may be carry-over from other donors' samples.

This sequence joins TRBV6-2 or TRBV6-3 and TRBJ2-1; 14 nucleotides agree with TRBD2. Trimming cost V 4 bases and J 9 bases; bases outside gene matches: 11. Germline values: CDR1 MNHEY, CDR2 SVGEGT. CDR3 length equals 17 residues. CDR3 bases: TGTGCCAGCAGTTCCGCGACTAGCGGGAGGGCATCGGGTGAGCAGTTCTTC. This encodes CASSSATSGRASGEQFF.

This clone has more than one count but fewer than ten. The chain is built from TRBV12-3 or TRBV12-4 and TRBJ1-1; D is ambiguous. The CDR3 totals 14 residues. Between the trimmed V and J ends, which lost 3 bases and 1 base, there was a span of 9 bases. The CDR3 sequence is CASSFRVTNTEAFF. The CDR3 DNA sequence: TGTGCCAGCAGTTTTAGAGTGACGAACACTGAAGCTTTCTTT.

This clone was seen a single time. This chain joins TRBV20-1 and TRBJ1-6, with 7 bases matching TRBD1. V was pared by 1 base and J by 10 bases, with 7 bases of the junction left unmatched. This CDR3 contains 14 residues. Germline-derived CDR1 and CDR2 are DFQATT and SNEGSKA (reference sequence). The CDR3 protein is CSARGQGIGSPLHF. In DNA, the CDR3 is TGCAGTGCTAGAGGACAGGGAATAGGATCACCCCTCCACTTT.

This chain connects TRBV30 to TRBJ2-6; D unresolved. Deletions cut 5 bases from V and 0 bases from J, with 5 bases between. This CDR3 is built from 13 residues. The germline CDR1 and CDR2 sequences are GTSNPN and SVGIG (reference sequence). The CDR3: CAWSHSGANVLTF. The CDR3 nucleotides read TGTGCCTGGTCCCACTCTGGGGCCAACGTCCTGACTTTC.

This sequence joins TRBV11-2 and TRBJ2-7; 13 bases agree with TRBD2. The CDR3 is 18 residues long. The V and J ends lost 0 bases and 2 bases, in that order; junction bases with no gene match: 7. Germline CDR1 reads SGHAT; CDR2 reads FQNNGV. This chain's CDR3 is CASSLDTSGLAGTYEQYF. CDR3 sequence (DNA): TGTGCCAGCAGCTTAGATACGTCGGGACTAGCGGGAACCTACGAGCAGTACTTC.

The table lists this clone with a few counts. V and J are TRBV6-1 and TRBJ1-2; D not resolved. CDR1 MNHNS and CDR2 SASEGT come from the germline V gene. The CDR3 runs to 14 residues. V was shortened by 0 bases and J by 5 bases, with 10 bases between the two germline ends. CDR3 loop: CASSEAQARYGYTF. CDR3 DNA sequence: TGTGCCAGCAGTGAAGCGCAGGCGCGATATGGCTACACCTTC.

The V call is TRBV30, the J call TRBJ1-1; no reliable D call. CDR1 and CDR2 from the germline V gene are GTSNPN and SVGIG (reference sequence). V was shortened by 2 bases and J by 0 bases, with 7 bases between the two germline ends. CDR3 length: 13 residues. CDR3 amino acids: CAWSRHMNTEAFF. The CDR3 coding sequence is TGTGCCTGGAGTAGGCATATGAACACTGAAGCTTTCTTT.

This chain joins TRBV7-8 and TRBJ1-1; maybe TRBD1 (6 bases). V lost 2 bases to trimming and J lost 5 bases, with 9 bases between them. Germline CDR1 is SGHVS and CDR2 is FQNEAQ. This CDR3 contains 13 residues. CDR3 amino acids: CASSLQGRTEAFF. In nucleotides, the CDR3 is TGTGCCAGCAGCTTACAGGGGAGGACTGAAGCTTTCTTT.

The table lists this clone with a few counts. The J gene is TRBJ2-1, the V gene TRBV19, with 7 bases that match TRBD1. After removal of 2 bases from V and 5 bases from J, the junction contained 3 bases not matched to a gene. This CDR3 is 14 amino acids long. Germline V gene sequence: CDR1 LNHDA, CDR2 SQIVND (reference sequence). The CDR3, as DNA: TGTGCCAGTAGTATAAGGGGGCGGAACAATGAGCAGTTCTTC. It codes for CASSIRGRNNEQFF.

This chain joins TRBV20-1 and TRBJ2-2; the D gene is possibly TRBD1 (5 bases). Trimming removed 6 bases at V and 6 bases at J, with 11 bases between. This CDR3 region has 12 residues. Germline V gene sequence: CDR1 DFQATT, CDR2 SNEGSKA (reference sequence). The CDR3 DNA follows: TGCAGTGCCGCCAGGGCTGCCGGGGAGCTGTTTTTT. Translation: CSAARAAGELFF.

The chain is built from TRBV18 and TRBJ1-2, with 7 positions matching TRBD1. The germline V gene encodes CDR1 KGHSH and CDR2 LQKENI. This CDR3 has 15 amino acids. With V trimmed by 2 bases and J by 8 bases, 11 bases remained unmatched. The CDR3 reads CASSPGSDRQGGYTF. For the CDR3, the DNA is TGTGCCAGCTCACCAGGTTCGGATAGACAGGGCGGCTACACCTTC.

The V and J genes are TRBV2 and TRBJ2-2; possibly TRBD2 for D (5 bases). Germline CDR1 and CDR2: SNHLY and FYNNEI. The V gene lost 6 bases and the J gene lost 3 bases, with 14 bases spanning the gap. There are 15 residues in the CDR3. The CDR3 DNA is TGTGCCAGCAGCGTAGACTACTCTGACACCGGGGAGCTGTTTTTT. Protein product: CASSVDYSDTGELFF.

V gene TRBV24-1 combines with J gene TRBJ2-7; D assignment may be TRBD1 or TRBD2 (7 bases each). Germline assignment: CDR1 KGHDR and CDR2 SFDVKD. V shed 3 bases and J shed 3 bases, with 20 bases lying between them. The CDR3 is 17 residues long. The CDR3 DNA reads as TGTGCCACCAGTGATCCCTCCCGGGACAGCGGGAACTACGAGCAGTACTTC. It is translated as CATSDPSRDSGNYEQYF.

Only a few counts were recorded for this clone. The gene calls are TRBV27 and TRBJ2-2; D call uncertain. Germline values: CDR1 MNHEY, CDR2 SMNVEV (reference sequence). Trimming took off 0 bases at V and 1 base at J, with 12 bases between the two ends. This CDR3 region has 17 residues. DNA of the CDR3: TGTGCCAGCAGTTTATCCCTCCTCTTTGGGAACACCGGGGAGCTGTTTTTT. Amino acid sequence: CASSLSLLFGNTGELFF.

This clone has a single count. The J gene is TRBJ1-4, the V gene TRBV9; no definite D call. This CDR3 region has 13 residues. CDR1 is SGDLS, CDR2 YYNGEE, per germline. Trimming pared 6 bases from V and 7 bases from J, leaving 13 bases between. The CDR3 loop reads CASNGGPAEKLFF. CDR3 nucleotides: TGTGCCAGCAACGGCGGGCCGGCTGAAAAACTGTTTTTT.

V and J are TRBV28 and TRBJ1-5; D is ambiguous. V shed 5 bases and J shed 7 bases, with 9 bases lying between them. CDR1 MDHEN and CDR2 SYDVKM come from the germline V gene. The CDR3 sequence is 12 residues long. This CDR3 is CASSRRLQPQHF. The CDR3 coding sequence is TGTGCCAGCAGTAGAAGGTTGCAGCCCCAGCATTTT.

In its sample, this clone is large. CDR3 coding DNA: TGCGCCAGCAGCTTGGAGCAGGGGGCGCGGACAGATACGCAGTATTTT. As protein: CASSLEQGARTDTQYF. This chain links TRBV5-1 with TRBJ2-3; 8 bases are a match to TRBD1. Germline V gene sequence: CDR1 SGHRS, CDR2 YFSETQ. Losses at the gene ends were 0 bases for V and 3 bases for J; bases not matched to a gene: 6. The CDR3 is made up of 16 amino acids.

This rearrangement joins TRBV11-1 to TRBJ2-2; 8 nucleotides agree with TRBD2. V lost 2 bases to trimming and J lost 1 base; unmatched junction nucleotides: 3. Germline CDR1 SGHAT, CDR2 FQDESV (reference sequence). There are 16 residues in the CDR3. The CDR3 DNA follows: TGTGCCAGCAGCTTATGGCTAGCGGGGAACACCGGGGAGCTGTTTTTT. Residues: CASSLWLAGNTGELFF. Full variable domain (rest looked up from reference TRBV11-1 and TRBJ2-2): EAEVAQSPRYKITEKSQAVAFWCDPISGHATLYWYRQILGQGPELLVQFQDESVVDDSQLPKDRFSAERLKGVDSTLKIQPAELGDSAMYLCASSLWLAGNTGELFFGEGSRLTVL.

This clone has only a few counts. The genes are TRBV15 and TRBJ1-4; tentatively, D is TRBD1 (6 bases). Germline values: CDR1 LNHNV, CDR2 YYDKDF (reference sequence). The CDR3 runs 16 residues. V shed 1 base and J shed 3 bases, with 12 bases lying between them. CDR3 in amino acids: CATSRATTGANEKLFF. The CDR3 DNA follows: TGTGCCACCAGCAGAGCCACGACAGGAGCTAATGAAAAACTGTTTTTT.

By sample share, this clone is large. The rearrangement joins TRBV12-3 or TRBV12-4 to TRBJ1-2; D is unclear. This CDR3 has 15 amino acids. V was shortened by 7 bases and J by 4 bases, with 19 bases between the two germline ends. The CDR3: CASTTMGRVSYGYTF. The DNA for the CDR3 is TGTGCCAGCACCACAATGGGGAGGGTGAGCTATGGCTACACCTTC.

This clone has just a few counts. This chain joins TRBV28 and TRBJ2-7, with D uncertain. V lost 9 bases and J 1 base, leaving 10 bases between the germline ends. The CDR3 has 12 residues. Germline CDR1 and CDR2: MDHEN and SYDVKM. In DNA, the CDR3 is TGTGCCAGTGGGGAATATTCCTACGAGCAGTACTTC. Its translation: CASGEYSYEQYF.

This clone was recorded many times. Because it lacks the conserved phenylalanine or tryptophan at the end, this CDR3 is likely a read error. The DNA is left out, because the CDR3 cannot be placed on it with certainty; the CDR3 is given as TCRdb lists it. This chain uses TRBV5-1 with TRBJ1-2; TRBD1, the table's D call, was not compared with the DNA. Termini included, the CDR3 measures 12 amino acids. The germline V gene encodes CDR1 SGHRS and CDR2 YFSETQ. The chain's CDR3 is CASSLDGASLHI.

In nucleotides, the CDR3 is TGTGCCAGCAGCTTAGGGGCATCTGAGCAGTTCTTC. This translates into CASSLGASEQFF. The V and J genes are TRBV7-3 and TRBJ2-1, with D perhaps matching TRBD1 (5 bases). V lost 2 bases and J 9 bases, leaving 8 bases between the germline ends. CDR3 length: 12 amino acids. Looked up from germline, CDR1 is SGHTA and CDR2 is FQGTGA.

The chain is built from TRBV10-3 and TRBJ2-1; 7 nucleotides match TRBD2. The CDR3 covers 15 residues. V lost 6 bases and J lost 4; bases outside the gene matches: 9. Per germline, CDR1 ENHRY and CDR2 SYGVKD. The CDR3, as DNA: TGTGCCATCAGGGCCCAGGTGGGAGGGTACAATGAGCAGTTCTTC. This encodes CAIRAQVGGYNEQFF.

The rearrangement links TRBV11-2 to TRBJ2-3, with no clear D. CDR3 length equals 13 residues. Per germline, CDR1 SGHAT and CDR2 FQNNGV. V lost 5 bases and J 0 bases, leaving 6 bases between the germline ends. The CDR3 loop reads CASSDGSTDTQYF. For the CDR3, the DNA is TGTGCCAGCAGCGATGGGAGCACAGATACGCAGTATTTT.

The rearrangement uses TRBV24-1 and TRBJ2-5; 9 nucleotides line up with TRBD1. Per germline, CDR1 KGHDR and CDR2 SFDVKD. The CDR3 runs to 16 residues. Trimming took 4 bases from V and 2 from J; bases not matched to a gene: 7. CDR3 amino acids: CATSDQGTGRQETQYF. Here the CDR3 DNA reads TGTGCCACCAGTGACCAGGGGACAGGGAGACAAGAGACCCAGTACTTC.